These 24 T cell receptor beta chains were sequenced from one sample in a study of cytomegalovirus exposure and HLA in healthy donors. Profiled with immunoSEQ multiplex PCR; TCRdb holds only in-frame clones, not every one. There are about 170,000 clones in the sample; approximately 87% occur only once, and roughly 1.5% lies in the top ten. Material: PBMCs. These receptor sequences come from a woman in her 30s in good health and CMV-seronegative.

DNA for the CDR3: TGCGCCAGCAGCCTAAGTGCCGGGACAGGGCCCGAGCAGTACTTC. This codes for CASSLSAGTGPEQYF. The chain combines TRBV5-1 with TRBJ2-7, with 9 bases aligning to TRBD1. With V trimmed by 4 bases and J by 6 bases, 11 bases remained unmatched. The CDR3 loop spans 15 amino acids. Germline loops: CDR1 SGHRS, CDR2 YFSETQ.

The chain uses TRBV2 and TRBJ1-2; D call uncertain. The CDR3 totals 12 residues. The germline V gene has CDR1 SNHLY and CDR2 FYNNEI. Trimming removed 5 bases at V and 6 bases at J, with 10 bases between. The DNA for the CDR3 is TGTGCCAGCAGTTATAGGCGGGATGGCTACACCTTC. Its protein is CASSYRRDGYTF.

The chain combines TRBV5-1 with TRBJ2-5; 9 nucleotides align to TRBD1. Unmatched junction bases numbered 6, after V lost 3 bases and J lost 9 bases. The CDR3 sequence is 13 residues long. Germline V gene sequence: CDR1 SGHRS, CDR2 YFSETQ. The CDR3 DNA reads TGCGCCAGCAGCTGGGGGACAGGGTGGGCCCAGTACTTC. Its protein product is CASSWGTGWAQYF.

The chain carries TRBV30 and TRBJ2-7, with D perhaps TRBD2 (6 bases). Germline V lookup: CDR1 GTSNPN, CDR2 SVGIG (reference sequence). The germline V and J ends were trimmed by 7 bases and 5 bases, with 18 bases remaining between them. There are 13 residues in the CDR3. The CDR3 loop is CAFTIGGSHEQYF. For the CDR3, the DNA is TGTGCCTTCACCATCGGGGGTTCCCACGAGCAGTACTTC.

The chain uses TRBV4-1 and TRBJ2-3, with a weak D call TRBD1 (7 bases). The CDR3 length is 17 residues. V was clipped by 0 bases and J by 3 bases, with 16 bases between them. CDR1 and CDR2 (germline): MGHRA, YSYEKL. The CDR3 is CASSQDEGASGTDTQYF. CDR3 coding DNA: TGCGCCAGCAGCCAAGATGAGGGGGCCAGCGGGACAGATACGCAGTATTTT.

The chain combines TRBV10-1 with TRBJ2-3; D not resolved. The ends were cut back, 3 bases at V and 2 bases at J, with 12 bases in the middle. The CDR3 has 15 residues. In germline, CDR1 is WNHNN, CDR2 SYGVQD (reference sequence). The CDR3 DNA reads as TGCGCCAGCAGTGATCTTGCGGAATCCACAGATACGCAGTATTTT. It yields the protein CASSDLAESTDTQYF.

The chain is built from TRBV5-8 and TRBJ2-1, with 7 bases aligning to TRBD1. Per the germline V gene, CDR1 is SGHTS and CDR2 is YDEGEE. This CDR3 comprises 14 residues. The trim removed 5 bases at V and 3 bases at J, leaving 5 bases unmatched. The CDR3 region is CASRPRDSYNEQFF. The CDR3 DNA is TGTGCCAGCAGACCGAGGGACAGCTACAATGAGCAGTTCTTC.

In this sample, this clone turned up many times. This chain connects TRBV6-1 to TRBJ2-7; tentative D call: TRBD2 (5 bases). The germline V gene encodes CDR1 MNHNS and CDR2 SASEGT. The CDR3 spans 15 residues. Trimming left V 3 bases short and J 2 bases short, with 14 bases between. In DNA, the CDR3 is TGTGCCAGCAGTGAGAGGGCGGAATCGCCCTACGAGCAGTACTTC. It translates to CASSERAESPYEQYF.

V gene TRBV5-1 combines with J gene TRBJ2-5; a possible D gene is TRBD2 (6 bases). The germline V gene has CDR1 SGHRS and CDR2 YFSETQ. Trimming cost V 4 bases and J 1 base, with 11 bases left between them. The CDR3 covers 14 residues. The CDR3 protein is CASSKGLVQETQYF. The DNA of the CDR3 is TGCGCCAGCAGCAAGGGACTCGTCCAAGAGACCCAGTACTTC. The full variable domain, rest sourced from reference TRBV5-1 and TRBJ2-5, is KAGVTQTPRYLIKTRGQQVTLSCSPISGHRSVSWYQQTPGQGLQFLFEYFSETQRNKGNFPGRFSGRQFSNSRSEMNVSTLELGDSALYLCASSKGLVQETQYFGPGTRLLVL.

This sequence joins TRBV18 and TRBJ1-2, with 7 positions matching TRBD1. CDR3 length equals 13 residues. CDR1 is KGHSH and CDR2 is LQKENI in the germline V gene. V lost 4 bases to trimming and J lost 8 bases; unmatched junction nucleotides: 7. This CDR3 reads CASSRGTGDGYTF. The CDR3 region has the DNA TGTGCCAGCTCACGAGGCACAGGGGACGGCTACACCTTC.

This chain links TRBV5-1 with TRBJ2-7, with 7 bases matching TRBD1. Germline V gives CDR1 SGHRS, CDR2 YFSETQ. The CDR3 is 13 amino acids. V shed 5 bases and J 6 bases; nucleotides not matched to a gene: 8. The CDR3: CASSSDRVAEQYF. The CDR3 DNA reads TGCGCCAGCAGTAGTGACAGGGTCGCCGAGCAGTACTTC.

This chain connects TRBV10-1 to TRBJ1-6; 9 bases agree with TRBD1. The germline V gene has CDR1 WNHNN and CDR2 SYGVQD (reference sequence). The CDR3 consists of 15 residues. J lost 7 bases, V lost 10 bases, and 11 bases had no gene match. The chain's CDR3 is CANPDAGTGNSPLHF. As DNA, the CDR3 is TGCGCCAACCCTGATGCCGGGACAGGGAATTCACCCCTCCACTTT.

In this sample, this clone turned up a few times. The gene calls are TRBV6-1 and TRBJ1-2, with D unresolved. Per the germline V gene, CDR1 is MNHNS and CDR2 is SASEGT. Deletions cut 5 bases from V and 9 bases from J, with 13 bases between. The CDR3 is 12 residues long. CDR3 sequence (DNA): TGTGCCAGCAGTCCAACAGCCTTAAGCTACACCTTC. It codes for CASSPTALSYTF.

The chain links TRBV27 to TRBJ2-4; a weak D match, TRBD1 (8 bases). The germline gives CDR1 MNHEY, CDR2 SMNVEV (reference sequence). The CDR3 loop spans 12 amino acids. The ends were cut back, 4 bases at V and 15 bases at J, with 16 bases in the middle. In DNA form, the CDR3 reads TGTGCCAGCAGTTCTCACAGGGGGGAGGGGTACTTC. It is translated as CASSSHRGEGYF.

In its sample, this clone was seen a few times. CDR3 nucleotides: TGTGCCAGCAGCCAGGGCACTAGCGGGGGGTCTGGGGCTGAGACCCAGTACTTC. Translation: CASSQGTSGGSGAETQYF. The chain joins TRBV4-2 to TRBJ2-5, with 12 nucleotides matching TRBD2. CDR1 is LGHNA and CDR2 is YNFKEQ in the germline V gene. Germline trimming cut 3 bases from V and 5 bases from J; bases unmatched to any gene: 13. The CDR3 loop spans 18 amino acids.

This clone was detected once. The chain couples TRBV25-1 to TRBJ2-1; 7 bases agree with TRBD2. Per germline, CDR1 MGHDK and CDR2 SYGVNS. The CDR3 length is 16 residues. Trimming took 7 bases from V and 7 from J; bases not matched to a gene: 16. The CDR3 nucleotides are TGTGCCAGCATGGAGGGTAGGGAGGGACTCATAAATGAGCAGTTCTTC. It encodes CASMEGREGLINEQFF. The full variable domain, with the rest looked up from reference TRBV25-1 and TRBJ2-1, is EADIYQTPRYLVIGTGKKITLECSQTMGHDKMYWYQQDPGMELHLIHYSYGVNSTEKGDLSSESTVSRIRTEHFPLTLESARPSHTSQYLCASMEGREGLINEQFFGPGTRLTVL.

This clone was recorded once. The chain combines TRBV10-3 with TRBJ2-7, with D perhaps TRBD1 (5 bases). The CDR3 extends over 12 amino acids. Germline CDR1 reads ENHRY; CDR2 reads SYGVKD. V lost 5 bases, J lost 5 bases, and 10 bases lay in between. The CDR3 sequence is CAISRGEDEQYF. The DNA for the CDR3 is TGTGCCATCAGTAGGGGCGAGGACGAGCAGTACTTC.

This clone appeared a single time. This chain uses TRBV6-5 with TRBJ1-2, with TRBD1 as a possible D gene (6 bases). Per germline, CDR1 MNHEY and CDR2 SVGAGI. Trimming took 6 bases from V and 4 from J, leaving 12 bases between them. This CDR3 has 13 residues. The CDR3 DNA is TGTGCCAGCAGCCAACAGGGAATCTATGGCTACACCTTC. Its translation is CASSQQGIYGYTF.

This chain uses TRBV19 with TRBJ2-2; maybe TRBD1 (5 bases). Trimming removed 7 bases from V and 3 bases from J, with 9 bases in between. Looked up from germline, CDR1 is LNHDA and CDR2 is SQIVND (reference sequence). This CDR3 region has 13 residues. The CDR3 DNA follows: TGTGCCAGTAATGGGGCCGACACCGGGGAGCTGTTTTTT. Protein product: CASNGADTGELFF.

This clone has only a few counts. The rearrangement joins TRBV9 to TRBJ1-5, with D possibly TRBD1 on 5 matching bases. This CDR3 region has 15 residues. Trimming pared 0 bases from V and 3 bases from J, leaving 10 bases between. The germline V gene has CDR1 SGDLS and CDR2 YYNGEE. The CDR3 DNA follows: TGTGCCAGCAGCGTAGGGGGCGCAGACAATCAGCCCCAGCATTTT. It codes for CASSVGGADNQPQHF.

CDR3 residues: CASSKGTTDRLGVAKNIQYF. The DNA for the CDR3 is TGTGCCAGCAGCAAAGGTACCACGGACAGGCTCGGAGTGGCCAAAAACATTCAGTACTTC. This chain connects TRBV21-1 to TRBJ2-4; the table gives TRBD1 as D, unverified against the DNA. TRBV21-1 is designated a pseudogene. The CDR3 is 20 amino acids.

The J gene is TRBJ2-5, the V gene TRBV7-9; TRBD2 agrees at 12 bases. Trimming removed 5 bases from V and 0 bases from J; junction bases left unmatched: 13. The CDR3 has 19 amino acids. Germline assignment: CDR1 SEHNR and CDR2 FQNEAQ (reference sequence). The CDR3 protein is CASSPRGTSGLRYQETQYF. CDR3 nucleotide sequence: TGTGCCAGCAGCCCCCGTGGGACTAGCGGGCTTCGGTACCAAGAGACCCAGTACTTC. The variable domain in full, completed from reference TRBV7-9 and TRBJ2-5, reads DTGVSQNPRHKITKRGQNVTFRCDPISEHNRLYWYRQTLGQGPEFLTYFQNEAQLEKSRLLSDRFSAERPKGSFSTLEIQRTEQGDSAMYLCASSPRGTSGLRYQETQYFGPGTRLLVL.

The chain combines TRBV6-5 with TRBJ1-2, with D maybe TRBD1 (5 bases). V dropped 8 bases and J dropped 2 bases, with 12 bases sitting between them. CDR3 length: 13 residues. Germline V CDR1 and CDR2: MNHEY, SVGAGI. The CDR3, as DNA: TGTGCCAGCTTCCGGGGGTTAAACTATGGCTACACCTTC. This codes for CASFRGLNYGYTF.

The rearrangement joins TRBV6-6 to TRBJ1-4, with D possibly being TRBD1 (5 bases). Deletions cut 2 bases from V and 8 bases from J, with 12 bases between. CDR3 length: 14 residues. In germline, CDR1 is MNHNY, CDR2 SVGAGI (reference sequence). The CDR3 DNA sequence: TGTGCCAGCAGTTACCGGGGGTTCCACGAAAAACTGTTTTTT. It yields the protein CASSYRGFHEKLFF.